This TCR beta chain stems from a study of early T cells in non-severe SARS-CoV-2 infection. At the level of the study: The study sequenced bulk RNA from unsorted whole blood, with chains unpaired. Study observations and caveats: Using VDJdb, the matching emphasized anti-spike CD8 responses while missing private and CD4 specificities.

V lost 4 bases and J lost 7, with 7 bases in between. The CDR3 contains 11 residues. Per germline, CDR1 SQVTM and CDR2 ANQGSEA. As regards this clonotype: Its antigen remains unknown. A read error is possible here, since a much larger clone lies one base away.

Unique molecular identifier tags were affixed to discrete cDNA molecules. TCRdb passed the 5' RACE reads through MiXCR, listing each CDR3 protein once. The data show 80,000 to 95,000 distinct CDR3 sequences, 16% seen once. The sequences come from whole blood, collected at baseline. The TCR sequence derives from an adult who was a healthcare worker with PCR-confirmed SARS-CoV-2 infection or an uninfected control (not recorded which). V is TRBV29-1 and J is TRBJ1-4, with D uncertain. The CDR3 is CSVGVGEKLFF. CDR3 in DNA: TGCAGCGTTGGGGTTGGTGAAAAACTGTTTTTT.